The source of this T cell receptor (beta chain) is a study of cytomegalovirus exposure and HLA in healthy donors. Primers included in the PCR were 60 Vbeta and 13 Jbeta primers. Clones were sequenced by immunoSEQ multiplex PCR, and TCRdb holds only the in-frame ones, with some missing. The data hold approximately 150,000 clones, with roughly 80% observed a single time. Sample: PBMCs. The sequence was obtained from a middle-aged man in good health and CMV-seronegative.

For the CDR3, the DNA is TGTGCCAGCAGTGTATCTAGCGGGGGGGTCGATACGCAGTATTTT. Amino acids: CASSVSSGGVDTQYF. This chain uses TRBV6-4 with TRBJ2-3, with TRBD2 matching 12 bases. The V gene end was trimmed by 4 bases and the J gene end by 6 bases; junction bases not matched to a gene: 5. Germline V CDR1 and CDR2: MRHNA, SNTAGT. CDR3 length: 15 residues.